This T cell receptor beta chain was documented in a study of T-cell memory formation after mild COVID-19. Study-wide background: There were largely donor-specific TCR clusters. Overall study findings and caveats: Among CD4+ contracting clones, most were CM and EM, and CD8+ ones EMRA. Second-wave clones with a day 37 peak had unconfirmed SARS-CoV-2 specificity. Pre-infection memory contained some responding clones, which suggested that cross-reactive memory had joined.

The table lists this clonotype with many counts. The antigen is not known. Per the germline V gene, CDR1 is SGHRS and CDR2 is YFSETQ. V lost 7 bases to trimming and J lost 1 base, with 13 bases between them. This CDR3 has 14 residues. TCRdb re-derived calls from the 5' RACE reads in MiXCR, one entry per CDR3 protein. The repertoire has some 450,000 distinct CDR3 sequences, 15% to 25% of them found once; the top ten carry roughly 8%. This clonotype was obtained from an adult woman who had mild COVID-19 (a few samples of this study predate the infection). Cell type and time point are not known. The chain employs TRBV5-1 and TRBJ2-3; D not certain. Sequencing was carried out using PBMCs or a T cell subset sorted from them (not recorded which). Here the CDR3 reads CASYVLPGTDTQYF. In DNA form, the CDR3 reads TGCGCCAGCTACGTCTTGCCCGGCACAGATACGCAGTATTTT.